The sequence of this T cell receptor (beta chain) was determined in a study of beta chain features in type 1 diabetes. For this clone: Antigen: not known.

This CDR3 spans 13 amino acids. V lost 6 bases to trimming and J lost 8 bases, with 14 bases between them. CDR1 is KGHSH and CDR2 is LQKENI in the germline V gene. Broader study findings: TCRB CDR3s were moderately but significantly shorter in Type 1 diabetes patients in all four CD4+ subsets.

Expressed TCRB transcripts were sequenced because the entire RNA isolate underwent reverse transcription. TCRdb keeps only in-frame clones here, not all; method: immunoSEQ multiplex PCR. The sample has 300,000 to 350,000 clones; less than 15% are singletons. The source of this sequence is a young woman with type 1 diabetes. V and J are TRBV18 and TRBJ2-1; no reliable D call. The sample comprised naive CD4+ T cells from blood. The CDR3 DNA is TGTGCCAGCTCCCAGACTCGGTTGGATGAGCAGTTCTTC. It codes for CASSQTRLDEQFF. The full variable domain, completed using reference TRBV18 and TRBJ2-1, is NAGVMQNPRHLVRRRGQEARLRCSPMKGHSHVYWYRQLPEEGLKFMVYLQKENIIDESGMPKERFSAEFPKEGPSILRIQQVVRGDSAAYFCASSQTRLDEQFFGPGTRLTVL.